This record covers a single TCR beta chain. Its antigen remains unknown. The sorted-subset replicate PCRs were given about 200 ng DNA, which is around 29,000 T cell genomes. Generated by immunoSEQ multiplex PCR, the TCRdb table keeps only in-frame clones and is missing some. Of some 660,000 clones in the sample, about three quarters are singletons; the top ten hold under 2%. V shed 5 bases and J 12 bases; nucleotides not matched to a gene: 14. CDR1 and CDR2 from the germline V gene are SEHNR and FQNEAQ (reference sequence). This CDR3 comprises 14 residues. The sample is drawn from a study of shared clonotypes between healthy human individuals. Findings and caveats of the study: Rarefaction showed that sequencing of sorted subsets was incomplete (despite large depth). Four donors had roughly 5% of their naive CD4 clonotypes in common. Non-shared clonotypes displayed generation probabilities falling below those of clonotypes present in all four donors.

Sequenced material: memory CD4+ T cells sorted from blood. Regarding subset: CD45RA-negative fraction. The origin of this receptor is a woman aged 25 to 39 in good health. V is TRBV7-9 and J is TRBJ1-1; 8 nucleotides match TRBD1. The DNA of the CDR3 is TGTGCCAGCAGCCCCACGCCGGACAGGGATGGGACTTTCTTT. Translating gives CASSPTPDRDGTFF. Based on the CDR3 plus reference TRBV7-9 and TRBJ1-1, the full variable domain is DTGVSQNPRHKITKRGQNVTFRCDPISEHNRLYWYRQTLGQGPEFLTYFQNEAQLEKSRLLSDRFSAERPKGSFSTLEIQRTEQGDSAMYLCASSPTPDRDGTFFGQGTRLTVV.